The 8 T cell receptor beta chains presented below share a single source sample, sequenced in a study of radiotherapy plus CTLA-4 blockade in lung cancer. Only in-frame clones appear in the TCRdb table, and some are missing; sequencing was by immunoSEQ multiplex PCR. The sample records some 90,000 clones, 75% to 90% being singletons. The material sequenced was peripheral blood, taken from a patient treated with radiotherapy plus ipilimumab. All receptors derive from a human donor with non-small cell lung cancer who had a partial response to radiotherapy plus ipilimumab.

The V and J genes are TRBV15 and TRBJ2-7; 14 nucleotides align to TRBD2. CDR1 and CDR2 from the germline V gene are LNHNV and YYDKDF (reference sequence). The CDR3 extends over 15 amino acids. With 4 bases clipped from V and 5 bases from J, the junction kept 4 bases outside the gene matches. The CDR3 protein is CATSMTSGRVDEQYF. DNA for the CDR3: TGTGCCACCAGCATGACTAGCGGGAGGGTGGACGAGCAGTACTTC.

This chain joins TRBV5-1 and TRBJ2-7; a weak D match, TRBD1 (6 bases). The germline gives CDR1 SGHRS, CDR2 YFSETQ. The CDR3 has 15 amino acids. V lost 3 bases to trimming and J lost 2 bases, with 15 bases between them. The CDR3 DNA follows: TGCGCCAGCAGCTCGCCCGGACAGTCTACCTACGAGCAGTACTTC. It translates to CASSSPGQSTYEQYF.

This clone came up a few times. This chain connects TRBV25-1 to TRBJ1-1; no clear D gene. Per germline, CDR1 MGHDK and CDR2 SYGVNS. Trimming shortened V by 1 base and J by 5 bases, and 8 bases separated the two germline ends. The CDR3 totals 13 residues. Written as DNA, the CDR3 is TGTGCCAGCAGTGAATTCCTGCAGACTGAAGCTTTCTTT. Its translation is CASSEFLQTEAFF.

The chain uses TRBV7-2 and TRBJ2-7; a weak D match, TRBD1 (6 bases). Germline V gene sequence: CDR1 SGHTA, CDR2 FQGNSA. CDR3 length: 15 amino acids. The V gene lost 1 base and the J gene lost 3 bases, with 13 bases spanning the gap. The CDR3 loop reads CASSLESQGFYEQYV. For the CDR3, the DNA is TGTGCCAGCAGCTTAGAAAGCCAGGGGTTCTACGAGCAGTACGTC.

In this sample, this clone turned up a few times. The chain carries TRBV6-6 and TRBJ1-1; no firm D call. Per germline, CDR1 MNHNY and CDR2 SVGAGI (reference sequence). V lost 0 bases to trimming and J lost 7 bases, with 15 bases between them. There are 15 residues in the CDR3. CDR3 region: CASSYSGSSRYEAFF. The CDR3 nucleotides are TGTGCCAGCAGTTACTCGGGGAGTTCGAGATATGAAGCTTTCTTT.

The CDR3 DNA reads as TGTGCCAGCAAAGAGACAGTTAATGGCTACACCTTC. Amino acids: CASKETVNGYTF. The rearrangement joins TRBV2 to TRBJ1-2; TRBD1 might be the D (5 bases). The V end lost 7 bases, the J end lost 6 bases, and 12 bases lay between the germline ends. The CDR3 is 12 residues long. CDR1 SNHLY and CDR2 FYNNEI come from the germline V gene.

The chain employs TRBV6-5 and TRBJ2-3; no clear D. Per germline, CDR1 MNHEY and CDR2 SVGAGI. This CDR3 has 13 amino acids. Deletions cut 7 bases from V and 7 bases from J, with 15 bases between. The CDR3 here is CASTPVELNTQYF. CDR3 DNA: TGTGCCAGCACTCCCGTGGAGCTGAATACGCAGTATTTT.

This chain links TRBV4-2 with TRBJ1-1, with D uncertain. CDR3 length equals 16 residues. Germline V lookup: CDR1 LGHNA, CDR2 YNFKEQ. V lost 0 bases to trimming and J lost 0 bases, with 11 bases between them. The CDR3, as DNA: TGTGCCAGCAGCCAAGATCACTTCACAGTGAACACTGAAGCTTTCTTT. This sequence encodes CASSQDHFTVNTEAFF.